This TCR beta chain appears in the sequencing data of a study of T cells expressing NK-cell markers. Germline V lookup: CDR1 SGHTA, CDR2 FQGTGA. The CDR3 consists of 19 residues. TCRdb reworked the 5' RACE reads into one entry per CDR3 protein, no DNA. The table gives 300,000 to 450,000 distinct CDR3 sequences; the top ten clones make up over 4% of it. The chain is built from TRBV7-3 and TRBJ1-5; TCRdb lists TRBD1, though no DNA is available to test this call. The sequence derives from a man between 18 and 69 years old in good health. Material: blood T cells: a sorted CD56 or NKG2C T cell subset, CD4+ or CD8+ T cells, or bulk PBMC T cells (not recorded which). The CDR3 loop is CASSQIARDGRPSNQPQHF.